Sequencing of this TCR beta chain was carried out in a study of regulatory T cells in long-lasting Graves disease. With iRepertoire HTBI primers and Arm-PCR of CDR3 regions, TCR beta libraries were built. TCRdb re-analysed the multiplex PCR reads in MiXCR, keeping a single row per CDR3 protein. Among about 460,000 distinct CDR3 sequences listed, approximately 14% were seen once. Per germline, CDR1 SGDLS and CDR2 YYNGEE. The CDR3 loop spans 17 amino acids. Trimming cost V 0 bases and J 0 bases, with 13 bases left between them. General study findings and limits: Rather than thyroid tissue, only peripheral blood underwent study. Clonotypes that were public and shared totalled around 2,700 in persistent patients versus roughly 1,000 in new patients.

Indicated time point: newly diagnosed GD, antithyroid drugs for less than 3 months. With RNA extracted from PBMCs as input, the TCR library was made. A note on this clonotype: Its antigen is not known.

A further study also used this sample, focusing on T cells in Graves' hyperthyroidism and ophthalmopathy. That source notes: Researchers ran a first-round RT-PCR on the TCR CDR3 using the HTBI primer set. Most thyroid clonotypes with frequency above 0.001 were detected in blood.

This chain uses TRBV9 with TRBJ2-1, with D perhaps TRBD1 (6 bases). This specimen consisted of peripheral blood mononuclear cells (PBMCs), obtained at new diagnosis, from a patient treated with antithyroid drugs. This receptor was obtained from a woman aged 45-65 years with Graves disease. The DNA for the CDR3 is TGTGCCAGCAGCGTAGGGTTGAGGGGGAGCTCCTACAATGAGCAGTTCTTC. Translated, it gives CASSVGLRGSSYNEQFF. The variable domain in full, completed from reference TRBV9 and TRBJ2-1, reads DSGVTQTPKHLITATGQRVTLRCSPRSGDLSVYWYQQSLDQGLQFLIQYYNGEERAKGNILERFSAQQFPDLHSELNLSSLELGDSALYFCASSVGLRGSSYNEQFFGPGTRLTVL.